This TCR beta chain was found in a study of control samples from healthy donors and cancer patients. Libraries were prepared by immunoSEQ multiplex PCR; TCRdb keeps only in-frame clonotypes and omits some of them. The sample consists of about 65,000 clones, 75% to 95% of them appearing once. Trimming took off 5 bases at V and 0 bases at J, with 9 bases between the two ends. The length of the CDR3 is 14 residues. Germline CDR1 reads SGHTA; CDR2 reads FQGNSA. The sequence was obtained from a woman between 50 and 59 years old with colorectal cancer. Material for sequencing was PBMCs. The chain has TRBV7-2 and TRBJ2-3; no clear D gene. In DNA form, the CDR3 reads TGTGCCAGCAGCATAGGTCTGAGCACAGATACGCAGTATTTT. This gives the protein CASSIGLSTDTQYF. The full variable domain, completed using reference TRBV7-2 and TRBJ2-3, is GAGVSQSPSNKVTEKGKDVELRCDPISGHTALYWYRQSLGQGLEFLIYFQGNSAPDKSGLPSDRFSAERTGGSVSTLTIQRTQQEDSAVYLCASSIGLSTDTQYFGPGTRLTVL.